Listed here are 27 T cell receptor beta chains from one sample, sequenced in a study of blood T cell repertoires in COVID-19. Assay: immunoSEQ multiplex PCR; the TCRdb copy retains only in-frame clones and omits some. The sample holds more than 150,000 clones, around nine tenths seen once. Sequencing was performed on peripheral blood. The source is a man between 60 and 75 years old with COVID-19, enrolled during active disease.

J is TRBJ1-1 and V is TRBV7-2; no firm D call. With 4 bases removed from V and 1 base from J, the gap between germline ends came to 7 bases. The germline CDR1 and CDR2 sequences are SGHTA and FQGNSA. The CDR3 is 13 residues long. The DNA for the CDR3 is TGTGCCAGCAGCTCACAGAGGAACACTGAAGCTTTCTTT. Translated: CASSSQRNTEAFF.

This rearrangement joins TRBV24-1 to TRBJ1-5, with 10 nucleotides matching TRBD1. The V gene's germline CDR1 is KGHDR and CDR2 SFDVKD. The CDR3 runs to 18 residues. Trimming at V came to 4 bases and at J to 1 base, leaving 9 bases not matched to a gene. This chain's CDR3 is CATSETTGQGMSNQPQHF. DNA for the CDR3: TGTGCCACCAGTGAAACAACGGGACAGGGGATGAGCAATCAGCCCCAGCATTTT.

This sequence joins TRBV23-1 and TRBJ2-7, with D possibly matching TRBD1 (6 bases). TRBV23-1 is given ORF status, its function remaining uncertain. This CDR3 has 19 amino acids. Trimming removed 8 bases at V and 2 bases at J, with 31 bases between. The CDR3 spells CASGHSRRRDKSLPYEQYF. CDR3 sequence (DNA): TGCGCCAGCGGCCATTCGCGGCGCCGGGACAAATCCTTACCCTACGAGCAGTACTTC.

V and J are TRBV4-3 and TRBJ1-2; D is unresolved. Trimming pared 0 bases from V and 2 bases from J, leaving 4 bases between. Germline CDR1 LGHNA, CDR2 YSLEER. The CDR3 length is 13 residues. The CDR3 loop reads CASSQERNYGYTF. CDR3 DNA sequence: TGCGCCAGCAGCCAAGAGCGGAACTATGGCTACACCTTC.

In nucleotides, the CDR3 is TGTGCCAGCAGGCCATCTCCGGGACAGGGGGACTCCTACGAGCAGTACTTC. This translates into CASRPSPGQGDSYEQYF. The chain uses TRBV7-3 and TRBJ2-7, with 11 bases aligning to TRBD1. CDR3 length: 17 amino acids. With 6 bases clipped from V and 0 bases from J, the junction kept 10 bases outside the gene matches. The V gene's germline CDR1 is SGHTA and CDR2 FQGTGA. Together with reference TRBV7-3 and TRBJ2-7, the CDR3 gives the full variable domain: GAGVSQTPSNKVTEKGKYVELRCDPISGHTALYWYRQSLGQGPEFLIYFQGTGAADDSGLPNDRFFAVRPEGSVSTLKIQRTERGDSAVYLCASRPSPGQGDSYEQYFGPGTRLTVT.

V and J are TRBV5-1 and TRBJ1-1; 8 nucleotides match TRBD1. The trim removed 3 bases at V and 4 bases at J, leaving 5 bases unmatched. The CDR3 covers 14 residues. Per germline, CDR1 SGHRS and CDR2 YFSETQ. This CDR3 reads CASSSQGVGTEAFF. The CDR3 nucleotides read TGCGCCAGCAGCTCACAGGGGGTGGGCACTGAAGCTTTCTTT.

The gene calls are TRBV18 and TRBJ2-1, with a weak D call TRBD2 (6 bases). Germline loops: CDR1 KGHSH, CDR2 LQKENI. The CDR3 covers 17 residues. V was clipped by 2 bases and J by 4 bases, with 18 bases between them. Here the CDR3 reads CASSPTSGGITYNEQFF. In DNA, the CDR3 is TGTGCCAGCTCACCAACGTCAGGCGGGATTACATACAATGAGCAGTTCTTC.

The chain joins TRBV2 to TRBJ1-2; D is perhaps TRBD1 (6 bases). In germline, CDR1 is SNHLY, CDR2 FYNNEI. The CDR3 contains 13 residues. Trimming removed 5 bases at V and 8 bases at J, with 15 bases between. CDR3 loop: CASSSQQGGGYTF. In nucleotides, the CDR3 is TGTGCCAGCAGTTCCCAACAGGGTGGCGGCTACACCTTC.

This clone was recorded only once. The chain uses TRBV28 and TRBJ2-7, with 7 nucleotides matching TRBD2. The CDR3 has 15 residues. Germline CDR1 MDHEN, CDR2 SYDVKM. The junction had 5 bases not matched to a gene; V was cut back by 2 bases and J by 1 base. CDR3 in amino acids: CASSLSGELSYEQYF. CDR3 DNA sequence: TGTGCCAGCAGTTTAAGCGGGGAGCTTTCCTACGAGCAGTACTTC. The full variable domain, with the rest looked up from reference TRBV28 and TRBJ2-7, is DVKVTQSSRYLVKRTGEKVFLECVQDMDHENMFWYRQDPGLGLRLIYFSYDVKMKEKGDIPEGYSVSREKKERFSLILESASTNQTSMYLCASSLSGELSYEQYFGPGTRLTVT.

The V gene is TRBV6-5, the J gene TRBJ1-6, with TRBD1 as a possible D gene (5 bases). CDR1 and CDR2 (germline): MNHEY, SVGAGI. V was shortened by 4 bases and J by 7 bases, with 11 bases between the two germline ends. CDR3 size: 14 residues. The CDR3 region has the DNA TGTGCCAGCAGTTTCAGGCGGACAAATTCACCCCTCCACTTT. Encoded protein: CASSFRRTNSPLHF.

V and J are TRBV6-6 and TRBJ1-5, with TRBD1 matching 10 bases. J gave up 2 bases and V 5 bases, and 9 bases lay outside the gene matches. Germline V CDR1 and CDR2: MNHNY, SVGAGI (reference sequence). The CDR3 is made up of 17 amino acids. The CDR3 is CASSPLTGGAGNQPQHF. For the CDR3, the DNA is TGTGCCAGCAGTCCTCTGACAGGGGGCGCGGGCAATCAGCCCCAGCATTTT.

The chain has TRBV14 and TRBJ2-6, with D uncertain. There are 16 residues in the CDR3. Trimming removed 0 bases at V and 0 bases at J, with 6 bases between. Germline CDR1 is SGHDN and CDR2 is FVKESK. CDR3: CASSQDPISGANVLTF. CDR3 DNA: TGTGCCAGCAGCCAAGATCCAATCTCTGGGGCCAACGTCCTGACTTTC. The entire variable domain, with the rest obtained from reference TRBV14 and TRBJ2-6, is as follows: EAGVTQFPSHSVIEKGQTVTLRCDPISGHDNLYWYRRVMGKEIKFLLHFVKESKQDESGMPNNRFLAERTGGTYSTLKVQPAELEDSGVYFCASSQDPISGANVLTFGAGSRLTVL.

The table lists this clone with a count of one. This sequence joins TRBV15 and TRBJ1-2, with a possible D match to TRBD1 (5 bases). From germline, CDR1 is LNHNV and CDR2 YYDKDF (reference sequence). V was pared by 3 bases and J by 4 bases, with 12 bases between. The CDR3 spans 14 residues. In nucleotides, the CDR3 is TGTGCCACCAGCAGTCACCAAGACAGCTATGGCTACACCTTC. It yields the protein CATSSHQDSYGYTF.

The rearrangement joins TRBV9 to TRBJ1-1; 7 bases are shared with TRBD1. Germline V gene sequence: CDR1 SGDLS, CDR2 YYNGEE. The CDR3 is made up of 14 amino acids. Trimming took 4 bases from V and 8 from J; bases not matched to a gene: 11. The CDR3, as DNA: TGTGCCAGCAGCCCCCGGCAGGGGGGTGTAGAAGCTTTCTTT. Translating gives CASSPRQGGVEAFF. Combining the CDR3 with reference TRBV9 and TRBJ1-1 gives the whole variable domain DSGVTQTPKHLITATGQRVTLRCSPRSGDLSVYWYQQSLDQGLQFLIQYYNGEERAKGNILERFSAQQFPDLHSELNLSSLELGDSALYFCASSPRQGGVEAFFGQGTRLTVV.

The chain combines TRBV9 with TRBJ2-1, with 8 positions matching TRBD2. CDR1 is SGDLS, CDR2 YYNGEE, per germline. The length of the CDR3 is 16 residues. V dropped 0 bases and J dropped 7; count of bases not matched to a gene: 9. The CDR3 here is CASSVDIGREINEQFF. In nucleotides, the CDR3 is TGTGCCAGCAGCGTAGATATCGGGAGGGAAATTAATGAGCAGTTCTTC.

This clone was counted only a few times. CDR3 DNA: TGTGCCAGCAGTTACTCCGGGGGGCCACTCGGCGGCTACACCTTC. This translates into CASSYSGGPLGGYTF. The chain uses TRBV6-2 or TRBV6-3 and TRBJ1-2; the D gene is possibly TRBD1 (6 bases). This CDR3 is 15 amino acids long. The V and J ends lost 0 bases and 8 bases respectively, with 16 bases between them. Germline-derived CDR1 and CDR2 are MNHEY and SVGEGT.

This clone appeared once. The CDR3 loop reads CASSTTGFQPQHF. CDR3 bases: TGTGCCAGCAGCACGACAGGTTTCCAGCCCCAGCATTTT. V and J are TRBV12-3 or TRBV12-4 and TRBJ1-5; tentative D call: TRBD1 (6 bases). The CDR3 has 13 residues. Trimming removed 6 bases at V and 7 bases at J, with 13 bases between.

The rearrangement uses TRBV12-5 and TRBJ2-7, with D perhaps TRBD1 (6 bases). Trimming stripped 6 bases from V and 3 bases from J, with 12 bases between. In germline, CDR1 is LGHNT, CDR2 FRNRAP. CDR3 length equals 13 residues. The CDR3 DNA is TGTGCTAGTGGCGAACAGGGAGACTACGAGCAGTACTTC. Its translation: CASGEQGDYEQYF.

V and J are TRBV3-1 (or the pseudogene TRBV3-2) and TRBJ2-5; TRBD1 is a possible D gene (6 bases). The CDR3 is 15 amino acids. V was clipped by 5 bases and J by 5 bases, with 18 bases between them. CDR1 LGHDT and CDR2 YNNKEL come from the germline V gene (reference sequence). CDR3 sequence (DNA): TGTGCCAGCAGCGCACAGGCAGGGGACCGTGAGACCCAGTACTTC. The encoded protein is CASSAQAGDRETQYF.

This clone occurred once. The gene calls are TRBV4-1 and TRBJ1-2, with D perhaps matching TRBD1 (5 bases). V gave up 3 bases and J gave up 4 bases, with 15 bases separating them. CDR3 size: 15 residues. Germline loops: CDR1 MGHRA, CDR2 YSYEKL. The CDR3, as DNA: TGCGCCAGCAGCCACTCAGTTAGGGGATTCTATGGCTACACCTTC. It yields the protein CASSHSVRGFYGYTF.

The chain joins TRBV19 to TRBJ2-4, with D hard to call. This CDR3 region has 14 residues. Trimming left V 9 bases short and J 1 base short, with 13 bases between. Germline V gene sequence: CDR1 LNHDA, CDR2 SQIVND (reference sequence). The DNA for the CDR3 is TGTGCCAGCACAGATCTTGCGGCCAAAAACATTCAGTACTTC. Its protein product is CASTDLAAKNIQYF.

The chain combines TRBV30 with TRBJ2-5; 10 bases are shared with TRBD2. The CDR3 sequence is 17 residues long. Germline assignment: CDR1 GTSNPN and CDR2 SVGIG (reference sequence). Losses at the gene ends were 3 bases for V and 3 bases for J; bases not matched to a gene: 13. The DNA for the CDR3 is TGTGCCTGGAGACTCGTTGAGCGGGGGGGCCTCGAAGAGACCCAGTACTTC. Protein product: CAWRLVERGGLEETQYF. The full variable domain, completed using reference TRBV30 and TRBJ2-5, is SQTIHQWPATLVQPVGSPLSLECTVEGTSNPNLYWYRQAAGRGLQLLFYSVGIGQISSEVPQNLSASRPQDRQFILSSKKLLLSDSGFYLCAWRLVERGGLEETQYFGPGTRLLVL.

In DNA form, the CDR3 reads TGTGCCAGCAGTGGGACAGGGTCCGACGAGCAGTACTTC. Its translation: CASSGTGSDEQYF. V usage is TRBV12-3 or TRBV12-4 and J usage is TRBJ2-7, with 9 bases lining up with TRBD1. V gave up 5 bases and J gave up 5 bases; unmatched junction bases: 4. The CDR3 runs to 13 residues.

The V call is TRBV6-2 or TRBV6-3, the J call TRBJ2-3; 7 bases match TRBD2. CDR1 is MNHEY and CDR2 is SVGEGT in the germline V gene. V lost 5 bases, J lost 1 base, and 3 bases stayed unmatched. The CDR3 has 14 residues. CDR3 region: CASSTSAGTDTQYF. In nucleotides, the CDR3 is TGTGCCAGCAGTACTAGCGCAGGCACAGATACGCAGTATTTT.

This chain joins TRBV18 and TRBJ2-3, with D possibly TRBD2 on 6 matching bases. The germline V gene encodes CDR1 KGHSH and CDR2 LQKENI. V lost 0 bases and J 3 bases, leaving 10 bases between the germline ends. The CDR3 is 15 amino acids. In DNA form, the CDR3 reads TGTGCCAGCTCACCACCGGGGGGTATAACAGATACGCAGTATTTT. This gives the protein CASSPPGGITDTQYF.

The rearrangement uses TRBV7-9 and TRBJ2-7; TRBD1 is a possible D gene (5 bases). Germline CDR1 SEHNR, CDR2 FQNEAQ (reference sequence). The CDR3 has 12 residues. V lost 5 bases, J lost 9 bases, and 14 bases lay in between. Here the CDR3 reads CASSAQEVRQYF. Written as DNA, the CDR3 is TGTGCCAGCAGCGCACAGGAAGTGAGGCAGTACTTC.

The CDR3 DNA sequence: TGTGCCTGGAGCAGAGGTGACAGCTTGAACACTGAAGCTTTCTTT. This encodes CAWSRGDSLNTEAFF. The chain recombines TRBV30 with TRBJ1-1; possibly TRBD1 for D (5 bases). With 3 bases removed from V and 0 bases from J, the gap between germline ends came to 14 bases. In germline, CDR1 is GTSNPN, CDR2 SVGIG (reference sequence). The length of the CDR3 is 15 residues.